These 31 T cell receptor beta chains were all obtained from the same sample, sequenced in a study of neurological immune-mediated disorders (dated by TCRdb to about 2019). The method behind the library was 5' RACE. TCRdb names Illumina HiSeq 2500 as the instrument used. TCRdb reanalyzed the raw reads on its own, using fastp at Q25 for trimming and MiXCR for clone calling, and kept in-frame beta chains. Rows are unified per CDR3 protein, each entry keeping the most common DNA and genes. In this sample the table shows roughly 74,000 distinct CDR3 sequences, 5.2% of which occur a single time. Of the sample, less than 7.5% is held by the ten largest clones. The specimen sequenced was PBMCs. These receptors came from a man younger than 35 with multiple sclerosis.

This clonotype was seen at least ten times. The junction shows a germline mismatch at one end, possibly a read error. The chain combines TRBV20-1 with TRBJ2-6, with D maybe TRBD1 (8 bases). CDR1 and CDR2 (germline): DFQATT, SNEGSKA (reference sequence). The CDR3 consists of 16 residues. The CDR3 DNA reads as TGCAGTGCTAGAGATAACAGGGGGGGAGGGGCCAAAGTCCTGACTTTC. Translation gives CSARDNRGGGAKVLTF.

Ten or more counts support this clonotype. This chain joins TRBV30 and TRBJ2-1; 14 bases fit TRBD2. The CDR3 loop spans 15 amino acids. V was clipped by 0 bases and J by 8 bases; unmatched bases: 3. CDR1 is GTSNPN, CDR2 SVGIG, per germline (reference sequence). The DNA of the CDR3 is TGTGCCTGGAGTGTCGGGACTAGCGGGGGTGATGAGCAGTTCTTC. It is translated as CAWSVGTSGGDEQFF.

The table lists this clonotype with many counts. The chain combines TRBV29-1 with TRBJ2-7; 11 nucleotides align to TRBD2. After removal of 4 bases from V and 2 bases from J, the junction contained 7 bases not matched to a gene. CDR3 length equals 15 residues. In germline, CDR1 is SQVTM, CDR2 ANQGSEA. The CDR3: CSVVGLAGNPYEQYF. The CDR3 bases are TGCAGCGTTGTAGGACTAGCGGGTAACCCCTACGAGCAGTACTTC.

The table lists this clonotype with many counts. The chain couples TRBV7-3 to TRBJ2-2; no reliable D call. Germline assignment: CDR1 SGHTA and CDR2 FQGTGA. This CDR3 region has 14 residues. V lost 3 bases and J 7 bases, leaving 12 bases between the germline ends. Here the CDR3 reads CASSLSGLGGELFF. CDR3 DNA: TGTGCCAGCAGCTTGTCTGGGCTTGGCGGGGAGCTGTTTTTT.

This clonotype occurred many times. The genes are TRBV20-1 and TRBJ2-3; D uncertain. Germline values: CDR1 DFQATT, CDR2 SNEGSKA (reference sequence). The CDR3 totals 12 residues. V was pared by 3 bases and J by 0 bases, with 4 bases between. The CDR3 reads CSASLSTDTQYF. DNA for the CDR3: TGCAGTGCTAGTCTCAGCACAGATACGCAGTATTTT.

The table lists this clonotype with many counts. The J gene is TRBJ2-1, the V gene TRBV7-2; D unclear. The CDR3 is 14 amino acids. Germline V gives CDR1 SGHTA, CDR2 FQGNSA. Trimming shortened V by 4 bases and J by 6 bases, and 13 bases separated the two germline ends. As DNA, the CDR3 is TGTGCCAGCAGCTCCCCTCGGCGGTCCAATGAGCAGTTCTTC. This sequence encodes CASSSPRRSNEQFF.

This clonotype was counted many times. CDR3: CASSSLANYGYTF. In DNA, the CDR3 is TGTGCCAGCAGTTCCCTAGCTAACTATGGCTACACCTTC. This chain links TRBV27 with TRBJ1-2; D call uncertain. CDR1 and CDR2 (germline): MNHEY, SMNVEV (reference sequence). The CDR3 spans 13 residues. V lost 4 bases and J 0 bases, leaving 6 bases between the germline ends.

This clonotype was picked up many times. The V gene is TRBV20-1, the J gene TRBJ2-3, with D possibly being TRBD1 or TRBD2 (5 bases each). V was shortened by 0 bases and J by 0 bases, with 10 bases between the two germline ends. CDR3 size: 15 residues. CDR1 is DFQATT, CDR2 SNEGSKA, per germline (reference sequence). The CDR3 DNA follows: TGCAGTGCTAGAGACGGGGCCTCTAGCACAGATACGCAGTATTTT. It translates to CSARDGASSTDTQYF.

This chain joins TRBV20-1 and TRBJ2-7; D possibly matches TRBD1 or TRBD2 (5 bases each). Looked up from germline, CDR1 is DFQATT and CDR2 is SNEGSKA (reference sequence). Trimming cost V 5 bases and J 4 bases, with 9 bases left between them. CDR3 length: 11 residues. The CDR3 reads CSARDGYEQYF. CDR3 DNA: TGCAGTGCTCGGGACGGATACGAGCAGTACTTC.

For this clonotype: A much larger clone differs by one base, so this may be a read error. The chain links TRBV20-1 to TRBJ1-2, with D possibly TRBD1 on 5 matching bases. The CDR3 extends over 12 amino acids. Germline CDR1 and CDR2: DFQATT and SNEGSKA (reference sequence). The V end was cut by 4 bases, the J end by 7 bases, with 13 bases between. The CDR3 DNA follows: TGCAGTGCTACCGAAAACGGGGCTGGCTACACCTTC. This gives the protein CSATENGAGYTF.

This clonotype was counted between two and nine times. This may stem from a read error, because a much larger clone lies one nucleotide away. This chain connects TRBV20-1 to TRBJ2-1; possibly TRBD1 for D (6 bases). V was cut by 1 base and J by 1 base, with 11 bases left in between. CDR1 and CDR2 from the germline V gene are DFQATT and SNEGSKA (reference sequence). The CDR3 is 15 residues long. In DNA form, the CDR3 reads TGCAGTGCTAGAGGGACAGACAGATCCTACAATGAGCAGTTCTTC. Protein product: CSARGTDRSYNEQFF.

This clonotype was observed at least ten times. This chain connects TRBV29-1 to TRBJ2-3; perhaps D is TRBD1 or TRBD2 (6 bases each). Germline assignment: CDR1 SQVTM and CDR2 ANQGSEA. The CDR3 contains 15 residues. V lost 3 bases to trimming and J lost 0 bases, with 13 bases between them. In DNA, the CDR3 is TGCAGCGTTGAGGCTACAGGGACTAGCACAGATACGCAGTATTTT. This sequence encodes CSVEATGTSTDTQYF.

This clonotype was found many times. This CDR3 reads CASSLQGNTEAFF. CDR3 nucleotide sequence: TGCGCCAGCAGCTTGCAAGGGAACACTGAAGCTTTCTTT. J is TRBJ1-1 and V is TRBV5-1; D gene unclear. Germline V CDR1 and CDR2: SGHRS, YFSETQ. Trimming took off 1 base at V and 1 base at J, with 5 bases between the two ends. The CDR3 loop spans 13 amino acids. The complete variable domain, with remaining parts taken from reference TRBV5-1 and TRBJ1-1, reads KAGVTQTPRYLIKTRGQQVTLSCSPISGHRSVSWYQQTPGQGLQFLFEYFSETQRNKGNFPGRFSGRQFSNSRSEMNVSTLELGDSALYLCASSLQGNTEAFFGQGTRLTVV.

This clonotype was seen many times. V usage is TRBV11-2 and J usage is TRBJ2-1; D is possibly TRBD2 (5 bases). This CDR3 region has 18 residues. Trimming took 1 base from V and 0 from J, leaving 16 bases between them. CDR1 and CDR2 (germline): SGHAT, FQNNGV. CDR3 protein: CASSLGTSRQASYNEQFF. In DNA form, the CDR3 reads TGTGCCAGCAGCTTAGGGACTTCCCGACAAGCCTCCTACAATGAGCAGTTCTTC.

This clonotype occurred many times. The chain links TRBV6-5 to TRBJ2-6; no clear D gene. Trimming removed 7 bases at V and 4 bases at J, with 8 bases between. CDR3 length equals 13 residues. In germline, CDR1 is MNHEY, CDR2 SVGAGI. The CDR3 is CASTGVGANVLTF. The CDR3 region has the DNA TGTGCCAGCACTGGGGTAGGGGCCAACGTCCTGACTTTC.

The chain couples TRBV7-3 to TRBJ2-2; TRBD2 matches 8 bases. The CDR3 runs 20 residues. Trimming took 5 bases from V and 3 from J; bases not matched to a gene: 20. Germline CDR1 and CDR2: SGHTA and FQGTGA. CDR3 DNA sequence: TGTGCCAGCAGCCTCGCGGCCGGGACTAGATCGCTCCGAGACACCGGGGAGCTGTTTTTT. Its translation: CASSLAAGTRSLRDTGELFF. The whole variable domain, remainder taken from reference TRBV7-3 and TRBJ2-2, is GAGVSQTPSNKVTEKGKYVELRCDPISGHTALYWYRQSLGQGPEFLIYFQGTGAADDSGLPNDRFFAVRPEGSVSTLKIQRTERGDSAVYLCASSLAAGTRSLRDTGELFFGEGSRLTVL.

Concerning this clonotype itself: A much larger clone differs by one base, so this may be a read error. The V call is TRBV20-1, the J call TRBJ1-6; no firm D call. The CDR3 totals 14 residues. Germline CDR1 and CDR2: DFQATT and SNEGSKA (reference sequence). The CDR3 sequence is CSASQGRDNSPLNF. CDR3 sequence (DNA): TGCAGTGCTAGCCAAGGGAGAGATAATTCACCCCTCAACTTT.

This clonotype was seen more than once but under ten times. A single base separates this from a much larger clone, so it may be a read error. The chain recombines TRBV7-8 with TRBJ2-1, with D perhaps matching TRBD2 (6 bases). Deletions cut 3 bases from V and 9 bases from J, with 15 bases between. The CDR3 sequence is 14 residues long. Germline V gives CDR1 SGHVS, CDR2 FQNEAQ. For the CDR3, the DNA is TGTGCCAGCAGCTTGACTAGAGGGAGACGTGAGCAGTTCTTC. Translated: CASSLTRGRREQFF.

This clonotype was seen at least ten times. The chain couples TRBV6-6 to TRBJ2-7, with a tentative D call TRBD2 (6 bases). This CDR3 is 11 amino acids long. V shed 6 bases and J shed 13 bases, with 16 bases lying between them. Germline V CDR1 and CDR2: MNHNY, SVGAGI (reference sequence). The DNA for the CDR3 is TGTGCCAGCAGCCCACAGGAGGGCCAATACTTC. Protein product: CASSPQEGQYF.

This clonotype was seen repeatedly, ten times or more. This chain uses TRBV20-1 with TRBJ1-1, with D possibly matching TRBD1 (6 bases). Trimming stripped 2 bases from V and 5 bases from J, with 9 bases between. The V gene's germline CDR1 is DFQATT and CDR2 SNEGSKA (reference sequence). The CDR3 is 12 amino acids. CDR3 sequence: CSARRRGTEAFF. The DNA of the CDR3 is TGCAGTGCTAGACGCAGGGGTACTGAAGCTTTCTTT.

In its sample, this clonotype was seen many times. The chain is built from TRBV20-1 and TRBJ1-6; tentatively, D is TRBD1 (5 bases). Deletions cut 5 bases from V and 10 bases from J, with 24 bases between. The CDR3 contains 16 residues. Germline loops: CDR1 DFQATT, CDR2 SNEGSKA (reference sequence). CDR3 bases: TGCAGTGCTTTCCTCGCGGGGCGGCGTAGCGAATCACCCCTCCACTTT. The encoded protein is CSAFLAGRRSESPLHF.

DNA of the CDR3: TGCAGCGGGTGGCTCGCGGGGGAACCGGGGTTCTTC. Residues: CSGWLAGEPGFF. The chain links TRBV29-1 to TRBJ2-1, with 7 bases fitting TRBD2. The trim removed 7 bases at V and 15 bases at J, leaving 15 bases unmatched. The CDR3 has 12 residues. Germline CDR1 is SQVTM and CDR2 is ANQGSEA.

Details on this clonotype: Just one base apart from a much larger clone, this may be a read error. V and J are TRBV19 and TRBJ2-4, with 8 bases fitting TRBD1. The germline V gene encodes CDR1 LNHDA and CDR2 SQIVND (reference sequence). This CDR3 contains 14 residues. The ends lost 5 bases at V and 10 bases at J; junction bases unmatched: 10. The CDR3 DNA sequence: TGTGCCAGTAGTGTGACAGGGGTCGGAAAAATTCAGTACTTC. It encodes CASSVTGVGKIQYF.

Ten or more counts support this clonotype. V gene TRBV25-1 combines with J gene TRBJ2-7, with D perhaps matching TRBD2 (5 bases). CDR1 is MGHDK and CDR2 is SYGVNS in the germline V gene. This CDR3 contains 15 residues. V was pared by 7 bases and J by 3 bases, with 19 bases between. This CDR3 reads CASTVVGDSGYEQYF. DNA for the CDR3: TGTGCCAGCACCGTGGTGGGAGACTCGGGCTACGAGCAGTACTTC.

This clonotype was observed at least ten times. This chain links TRBV7-2 with TRBJ1-3; D is undetermined. This CDR3 is built from 16 residues. V was trimmed by 5 bases and J by 0 bases, leaving 14 bases between them. The germline V gene encodes CDR1 SGHTA and CDR2 FQGNSA. In DNA form, the CDR3 reads TGTGCCAGCAGCCAGATCTACTCGAGCTCTGGAAACACCATATATTTT. This gives the protein CASSQIYSSSGNTIYF.

This clonotype was counted only a few times. This chain joins TRBV7-2 and TRBJ2-1, with 9 bases matching TRBD2. The germline V gene has CDR1 SGHTA and CDR2 FQGNSA. The CDR3 sequence is 16 residues long. The V gene end was trimmed by 3 bases and the J gene end by 6 bases; junction bases not matched to a gene: 9. The CDR3 sequence: CASSFVGRGGLNEQFF. CDR3 in DNA: TGTGCCAGCAGCTTCGTGGGGCGGGGGGGCCTCAATGAGCAGTTCTTC.

This clonotype was seen only a few times. The rearrangement joins TRBV7-3 to TRBJ2-4; TRBD2 might be the D (5 bases). Trimming stripped 2 bases from V and 12 bases from J, with 17 bases between. This CDR3 spans 14 amino acids. CDR1 and CDR2 (germline): SGHTA, FQGTGA. This CDR3 reads CASSLEAGLKHQYF. The CDR3 DNA reads as TGTGCCAGCAGCTTAGAGGCGGGTCTCAAACATCAGTACTTC.

This clonotype appeared many times. The chain is built from TRBV12-3 or TRBV12-4 and TRBJ2-5; 7 bases align to TRBD1. V was clipped by 5 bases and J by 0 bases; unmatched bases: 0. The CDR3 has 13 residues. Written as DNA, the CDR3 is TGTGCCAGCAGTGGGACAGACCAAGAGACCCAGTACTTC. It translates to CASSGTDQETQYF.

This clonotype was counted a few times. The CDR3 is CASSLNSNQPQHF. Here the CDR3 DNA reads TGTGCCAGCAGTTTAAACAGCAATCAGCCCCAGCATTTT. The gene calls are TRBV12-3 or TRBV12-4 and TRBJ1-5; D remains unclear. V was shortened by 2 bases and J by 1 base, with 3 bases between the two germline ends. CDR3 size: 13 residues.

Ten or more counts support this clonotype. V gene TRBV5-6 combines with J gene TRBJ1-3, with D tentatively TRBD1 (6 bases). The V end was cut by 2 bases, the J end by 3 bases, with 6 bases between. The CDR3 consists of 13 residues. In germline, CDR1 is SGHDT, CDR2 YYEEEE. The CDR3 DNA reads TGTGCCAGCAGCTTACAGGGTGGAAACACCATATATTTT. Protein: CASSLQGGNTIYF.

At least ten counts were recorded for this clonotype. The rearrangement joins TRBV20-1 to TRBJ2-7, with D possibly called TRBD1 or TRBD2 (5 bases each). The V gene's germline CDR1 is DFQATT and CDR2 SNEGSKA (reference sequence). Between the trimmed V and J ends, which lost 3 bases and 3 bases, there was a span of 21 bases. CDR3 size: 16 residues. For the CDR3, the DNA is TGCAGTGCTAGTCCCCTCGGGGCCGGGGCTGACTACGAGCAGTACTTC. It codes for CSASPLGAGADYEQYF.